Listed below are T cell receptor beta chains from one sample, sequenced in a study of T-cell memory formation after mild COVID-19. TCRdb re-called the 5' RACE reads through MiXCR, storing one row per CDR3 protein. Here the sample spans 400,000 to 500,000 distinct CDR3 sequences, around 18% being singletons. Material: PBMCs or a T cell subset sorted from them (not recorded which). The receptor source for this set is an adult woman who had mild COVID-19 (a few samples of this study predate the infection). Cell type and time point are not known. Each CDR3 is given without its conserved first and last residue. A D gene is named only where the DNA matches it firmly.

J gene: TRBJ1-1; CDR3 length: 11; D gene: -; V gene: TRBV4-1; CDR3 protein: ASSQREVTEAF
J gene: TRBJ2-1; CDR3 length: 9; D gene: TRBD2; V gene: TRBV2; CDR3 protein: ASKREGLRF
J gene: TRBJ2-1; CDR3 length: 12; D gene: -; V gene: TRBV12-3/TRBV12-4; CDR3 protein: ASGNWGPSNEQF
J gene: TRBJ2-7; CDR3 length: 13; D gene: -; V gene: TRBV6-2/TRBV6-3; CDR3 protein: ASSREVAGSDEQY
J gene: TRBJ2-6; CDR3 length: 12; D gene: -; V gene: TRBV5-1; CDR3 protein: ASSLTLVANVLT
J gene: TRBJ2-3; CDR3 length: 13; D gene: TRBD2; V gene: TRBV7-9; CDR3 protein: ASSLSSGSTDTQY
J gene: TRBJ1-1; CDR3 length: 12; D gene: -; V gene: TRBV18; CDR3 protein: ASSIRQDPPEAF
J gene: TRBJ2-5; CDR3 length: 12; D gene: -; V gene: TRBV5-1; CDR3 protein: ASSQGLGQETQY
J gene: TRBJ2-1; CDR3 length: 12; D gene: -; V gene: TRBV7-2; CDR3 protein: ASSPVGGSGEQF
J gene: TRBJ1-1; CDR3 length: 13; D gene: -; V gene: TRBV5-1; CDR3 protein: ASSLAGIRGTEAF
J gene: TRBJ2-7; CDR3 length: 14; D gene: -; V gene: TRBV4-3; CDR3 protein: ASSQDRGHLSYEQY
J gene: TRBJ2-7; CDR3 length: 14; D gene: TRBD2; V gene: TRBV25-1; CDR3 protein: ASSGGSGGQTYEQY
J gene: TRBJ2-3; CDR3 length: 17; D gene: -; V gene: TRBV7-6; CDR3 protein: ASSSLPPLETPSTDTQY
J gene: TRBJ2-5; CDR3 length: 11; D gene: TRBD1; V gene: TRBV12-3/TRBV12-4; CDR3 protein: ASSSTGPETQY
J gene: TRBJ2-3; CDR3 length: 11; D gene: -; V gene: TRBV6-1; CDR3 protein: ASKTGDTDTQY
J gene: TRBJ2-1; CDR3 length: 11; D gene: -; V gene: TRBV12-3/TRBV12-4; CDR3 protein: ASQAPVGNEQF
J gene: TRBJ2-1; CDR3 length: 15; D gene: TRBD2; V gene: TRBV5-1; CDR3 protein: ASSLGTSSGGYNEQF
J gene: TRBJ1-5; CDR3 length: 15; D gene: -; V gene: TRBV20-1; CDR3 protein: SAHPRGLGGRGQPQH
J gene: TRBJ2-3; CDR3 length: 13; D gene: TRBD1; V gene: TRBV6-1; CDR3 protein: ASSERGTGVDTQY
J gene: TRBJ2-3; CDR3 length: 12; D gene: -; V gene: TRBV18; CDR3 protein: ASSPDGSTDTQY
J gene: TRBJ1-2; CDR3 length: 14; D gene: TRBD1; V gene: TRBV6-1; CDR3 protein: ASSAVVGQEKYGYT
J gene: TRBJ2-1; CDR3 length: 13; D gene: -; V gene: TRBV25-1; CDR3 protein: ASSNWSGPHNEQF
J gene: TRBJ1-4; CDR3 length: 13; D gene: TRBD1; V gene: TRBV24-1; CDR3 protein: ATSDSRGPREKLF
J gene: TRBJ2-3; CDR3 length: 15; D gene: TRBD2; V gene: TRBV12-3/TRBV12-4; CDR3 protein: ASRYSLGGGSTDTQY
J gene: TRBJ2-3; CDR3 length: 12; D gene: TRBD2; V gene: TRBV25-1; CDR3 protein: ASRGGGRTDTQY
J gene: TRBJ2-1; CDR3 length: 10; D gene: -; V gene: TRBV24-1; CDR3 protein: ATSELGNEQF